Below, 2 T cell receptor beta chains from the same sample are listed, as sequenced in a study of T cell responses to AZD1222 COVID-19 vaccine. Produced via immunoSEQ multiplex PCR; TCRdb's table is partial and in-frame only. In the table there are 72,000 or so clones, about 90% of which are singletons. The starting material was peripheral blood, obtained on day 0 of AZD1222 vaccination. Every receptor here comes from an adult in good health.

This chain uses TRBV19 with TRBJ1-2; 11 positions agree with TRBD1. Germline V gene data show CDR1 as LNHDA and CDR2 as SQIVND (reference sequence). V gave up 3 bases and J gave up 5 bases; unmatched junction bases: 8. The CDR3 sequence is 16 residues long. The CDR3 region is CASSMLWTGGFYGYTF. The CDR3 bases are TGTGCCAGTAGTATGTTATGGACAGGGGGCTTTTATGGCTACACCTTC. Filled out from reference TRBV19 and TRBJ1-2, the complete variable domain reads DGGITQSPKYLFRKEGQNVTLSCEQNLNHDAMYWYRQDPGQGLRLIYYSQIVNDFQKGDIAEGYSVSREKKESFPLTVTSAQKNPTAFYLCASSMLWTGGFYGYTFGSGTRLTVV.

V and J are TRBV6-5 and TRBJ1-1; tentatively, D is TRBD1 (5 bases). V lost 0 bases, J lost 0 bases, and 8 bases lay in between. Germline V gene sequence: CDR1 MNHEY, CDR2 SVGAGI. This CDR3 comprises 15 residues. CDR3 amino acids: CASSYSWTMNTEAFF. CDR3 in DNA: TGTGCCAGCAGTTACTCGTGGACAATGAACACTGAAGCTTTCTTT.